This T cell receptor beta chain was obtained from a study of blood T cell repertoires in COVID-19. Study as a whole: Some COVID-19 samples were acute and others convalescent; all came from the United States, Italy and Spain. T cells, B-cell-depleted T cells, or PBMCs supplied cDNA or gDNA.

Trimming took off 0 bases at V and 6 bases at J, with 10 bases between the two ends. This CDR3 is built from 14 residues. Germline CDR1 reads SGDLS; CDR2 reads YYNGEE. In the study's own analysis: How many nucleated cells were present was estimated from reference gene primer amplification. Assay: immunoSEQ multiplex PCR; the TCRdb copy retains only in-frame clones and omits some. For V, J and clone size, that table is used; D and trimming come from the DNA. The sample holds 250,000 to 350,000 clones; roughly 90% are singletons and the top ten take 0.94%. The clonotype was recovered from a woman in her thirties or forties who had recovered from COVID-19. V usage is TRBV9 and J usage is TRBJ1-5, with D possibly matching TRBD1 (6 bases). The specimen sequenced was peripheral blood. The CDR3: CASSVDRDTQPQHF. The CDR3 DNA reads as TGTGCCAGCAGCGTAGACCGGGACACTCAGCCCCAGCATTTT.